Listed below are T cell receptor beta chains from one sample, sequenced in a study of T cells after yellow fever vaccination. TCRdb used MiXCR to reprocess the 5' RACE reads, holding one entry per CDR3 protein. The sample holds fewer than 450,000 distinct CDR3 sequences, around 8.1% seen once. This specimen consisted of PBMCs, obtained about 49 days after the first yellow fever vaccination. The source is a man younger than 35 who received the YFV17D yellow fever vaccine. Each CDR3 is given with its conserved first and last residue. Size is stated for part of the rows, as once, few or many counts, or as a class when the clone is expanded.

V	size	CDR3
TRBV12-3/TRBV12-4	.	CASSFAGENEQFF
TRBV13	few	CASCRTSGGYSTDTQYF
TRBV7-9	few	CASADSYQPQHF
TRBV12-3/TRBV12-4	few	CASSSLWDDSGANVLTF
TRBV10-3	few	CAIRQGGSPLHF
TRBV20-1	many	CSANVAGGIDTQYF
TRBV19	few	CASSVVQGAVGELFF
TRBV7-6	few	CASSLALISEQFF
TRBV20-1	few	CSAPQGTGPDSSPLHF
TRBV12-5	few	CASGLPPTGGPTDTQYF
TRBV15	few	CATSRAGSRETQYF
TRBV14	.	CASRLQGNASPLHF
TRBV11-2	.	CASSLLAGLSYEQYF
TRBV12-3/TRBV12-4	few	CASSLQGVQPQHF
TRBV20-1	many	CSARGLADTQYF
TRBV5-5	.	CASTRADYNEQFF
TRBV5-4	few	CASSSALWDTEAFF
TRBV3-1	many	CASSGTSAGGPQHF
TRBV3-1	.	CASSQRGGAGYTF
TRBV11-2	few	CASSADRTYSPLHF
TRBV20-1	.	CSARDLGQPNTGELFF
TRBV7-3	.	CASSSGLAGGVTDTQYF
TRBV5-6	few	CASSASRDGLQYF
TRBV6-2/TRBV6-3	.	CASSYRRGSPYSPLHF
TRBV29-1	many	CSALGDRGFETQYF
TRBV18	.	CASSSGLSNQETQYF
TRBV19	few	CASRQESSYNEQFF
TRBV20-1	.	CSASSPGVNQPQHF
TRBV2	few	CASSERSSKGNTIYF
TRBV6-5	.	CASSLERRGGYNSPLHF
TRBV7-3	.	CASSAQGSMNTEAFF
TRBV7-9	few	CASSLDPGDQPQHF
TRBV18	.	CASSLSTLQLNTEAFF
TRBV7-3	many	CASSRREGETQYF
TRBV7-3	.	CASSSHGNSGGAGETQYF
TRBV2	few	CASSEVESTKFF
TRBV10-3	few	CAISGQRGVSYNEQFF
TRBV5-1	few	CASSLEGEDTQYF
TRBV5-1	few	CASSSEVAFQGDTQYF
TRBV27	.	CASRGPSGYNEQFF
TRBV7-2	many	CASSLAGGRETQYF
TRBV10-3	.	CAISEAGQGVYEQYF
TRBV5-1	few	CASSGYRWGQETQYF
TRBV3-1	once	CASSQGQGNTQYF